The clone carrying this T cell receptor (beta chain) was picked up a small number of times. The data were taken from a study of regulatory T cells in long-lasting Graves disease. CDR1 SGHTA and CDR2 FQGNSA come from the germline V gene. V lost 4 bases and J lost 0; bases outside the gene matches: 2. The length of the CDR3 is 15 residues. For TCR beta, libraries came from iRepertoire HTBI primers and Arm-PCR of CDR3 regions. Using its own MiXCR run on the multiplex PCR reads, TCRdb lists one record per CDR3 protein. The sample has approximately 350,000 distinct CDR3 sequences, around 15% seen once. Time point reported: newly diagnosed GD, antithyroid drugs for less than 3 months. From RNA extracted from PBMCs, the TCR library was made. This sample also belongs to another study, concerning T cells in Graves' hyperthyroidism and ophthalmopathy.

The J gene is TRBJ1-3, the V gene TRBV7-2, with 8 bases fitting TRBD1. The specimen comprised peripheral blood mononuclear cells (PBMCs), sampled at new diagnosis, from a patient treated with antithyroid drugs. The source of this sequence is a man aged 40-50 years with Graves disease. In DNA, the CDR3 is TGTGCCAGCAGCTCCAGGGGGCCCTCTGGAAACACCATATATTTT. Its translation: CASSSRGPSGNTIYF. Using reference TRBV7-2 and TRBJ1-3 for the parts outside the CDR3, the full variable domain is GAGVSQSPSNKVTEKGKDVELRCDPISGHTALYWYRQSLGQGLEFLIYFQGNSAPDKSGLPSDRFSAERTGGSVSTLTIQRTQQEDSAVYLCASSSRGPSGNTIYFGEGSWLTVV.